Only a few counts were recorded for the clone carrying this T cell receptor beta chain. Its antigen is currently unknown. This entry comes from a study of OX40 agonist ivuxolimab in advanced cancers. Profiling relied on immunoSEQ multiplex PCR, and the TCRdb table lists in-frame clones only, not all of them. The profile covers 43,000 or so clones, with roughly three quarters appearing a single time and around 2.5% taken by the ten largest. Autoimmune disease history or systemic immunosuppression meant exclusion. General study points: With doses of 0.1 to 3.0 mg/kg, CD4+ and CD8+ blood T cells had undergone clonal expansion by week 6. In CD8+ T cells, expanded clones were on average more numerous than in CD4+.

The V gene lost 4 bases and the J gene lost 5 bases, with 14 bases spanning the gap. This CDR3 region has 14 residues. Per germline, CDR1 MDHEN and CDR2 SYDVKM. This sequence was found in an adult with an advanced solid tumor such as melanoma, head and neck, liver or kidney cancer. V and J are TRBV28 and TRBJ1-1; a weak D match, TRBD1 (6 bases). Here the sequenced sample was CD4+ or CD8+ T cells sorted from blood, taken in a trial of the OX40 agonist ivuxolimab. The CDR3: CASSSTGRGTEAFF. CDR3 nucleotide sequence: TGTGCCAGCAGTTCGACAGGACGAGGGACTGAAGCTTTCTTT.